This T cell receptor beta chain is drawn from a study of shared clonotypes between healthy human individuals. At deep level, the assay was performed. Produced via immunoSEQ multiplex PCR; TCRdb's table is partial and in-frame only. The table has 2 million to 2.5 million clones, 85% to 95% seen once. The ends were cut back, 5 bases at V and 5 bases at J, with 12 bases in the middle. This CDR3 spans 13 amino acids. Per the germline V gene, CDR1 is MNHEY and CDR2 is SVGAGI. Subsets obtained from CD4+ cells comprised CD45RA+ naive and CD45RA-negative memory cells. Study observations and caveats: Rarefaction indicated that sorted-subset sequencing remained incomplete although depth was large.

Regarding this clone: Antigen: not known.

The TCR sequence derives from a man aged 18-30 years in good health. Some clones in this sample may be carry-over from other donors' samples. The source material was naive CD4+ T cells from PBMCs. The sample's subset: CD45RA+ positively selected. V gene TRBV6-5 combines with J gene TRBJ1-2, with D uncertain. This chain's CDR3 is CASSRTLGYGYTF. The CDR3 nucleotides are TGTGCCAGCAGTCGGACCTTGGGGTATGGCTACACCTTC.